The rows below give T cell receptor beta chains drawn from one sample of a study of blood T cell repertoires in COVID-19. Produced via immunoSEQ multiplex PCR; TCRdb's table is partial and in-frame only. The table has a few hundred thousand clones, around 90% seen once; the top ten hold 2% to 2.5%. The sample comprised peripheral blood. Receptors originate from a woman in her fifties or sixties with COVID-19, enrolled during active disease. CDR3s leave out the opening cysteine and the closing phenylalanine or tryptophan.

j_gene: TRBJ1-1; v_gene: TRBV5-4; CDR3aa: ATRTGTSTRNTEAF
j_gene: TRBJ1-1; v_gene: TRBV5-4; CDR3aa: ASRAQGNTEAF
j_gene: TRBJ1-2; v_gene: TRBV6-1; CDR3aa: ASSEAVRGGYT
j_gene: TRBJ2-3; v_gene: TRBV16; CDR3aa: ASSQFGSSFADTQY
j_gene: TRBJ1-1; v_gene: TRBV5-1; CDR3aa: ASSLDRGNTEAF
j_gene: TRBJ1-5; v_gene: TRBV27; CDR3aa: ASSLGGTGQPQH
j_gene: TRBJ1-5; v_gene: TRBV1; CDR3aa: TSSHHRQSPPGNQPQH
j_gene: TRBJ1-1; v_gene: TRBV6-5; CDR3aa: ASSYTLNTEAF
j_gene: TRBJ1-1; v_gene: TRBV20-1; CDR3aa: SASHRGMNTEAF
j_gene: TRBJ2-5; v_gene: TRBV6-2/TRBV6-3; CDR3aa: ASSSNDRGRGKTQY
j_gene: TRBJ1-2; v_gene: TRBV5-1; CDR3aa: ASRGQGAEYT
j_gene: TRBJ1-5; v_gene: TRBV6-2/TRBV6-3; CDR3aa: ASSYAEKGNQPQH
j_gene: TRBJ1-6; v_gene: TRBV11-2; CDR3aa: ASSLDPSWGSPLH
j_gene: TRBJ2-1; v_gene: TRBV2; CDR3aa: ASSLLSGGAVNEQF
j_gene: TRBJ1-3; v_gene: TRBV11-2; CDR3aa: ASSPEILNTIY
j_gene: TRBJ1-2; v_gene: TRBV14; CDR3aa: ASSPRQGGAGYT
j_gene: TRBJ2-1; v_gene: TRBV9; CDR3aa: ASSVGEGGLNEQF
j_gene: TRBJ1-2; v_gene: TRBV6-5; CDR3aa: ASAPRGQVYGYT
j_gene: TRBJ1-1; v_gene: TRBV21-1; CDR3aa: ASSKSSDRGEKDTEAF
j_gene: TRBJ2-3; v_gene: TRBV24-1; CDR3aa: ATSERGGGTDTQY
j_gene: TRBJ1-6; v_gene: TRBV3-1/TRBV3-2; CDR3aa: ASSQVLVGSPLH
j_gene: TRBJ1-4; v_gene: TRBV13; CDR3aa: ASSLNPKGGEKLF
j_gene: TRBJ2-3; v_gene: TRBV11-3; CDR3aa: ASSPTGLAVDTQY
j_gene: TRBJ1-1; v_gene: TRBV28; CDR3aa: ASSSGQGSTEAF
j_gene: TRBJ2-3; v_gene: TRBV5-8; CDR3aa: ASSSLGHAPKSTDTQY
j_gene: TRBJ1-2; v_gene: TRBV2; CDR3aa: ASRRLQGAGGYT
j_gene: TRBJ1-2; v_gene: TRBV6-5; CDR3aa: ASSYRLNGGYT
j_gene: TRBJ1-5; v_gene: TRBV19; CDR3aa: ASTRNNQPQH
j_gene: TRBJ2-7; v_gene: TRBV19; CDR3aa: ASGSRGSSYEQY
j_gene: TRBJ2-1; v_gene: TRBV5-1; CDR3aa: ASPDRYTTSSYNEQF
j_gene: TRBJ2-2; v_gene: TRBV30; CDR3aa: AWRTRTGTTNTGELF
j_gene: TRBJ2-5; v_gene: TRBV5-4; CDR3aa: ASFSGGARETQY
j_gene: TRBJ2-1; v_gene: TRBV7-7; CDR3aa: ASSLGTGVVNEQF
j_gene: TRBJ1-2; v_gene: TRBV7-9; CDR3aa: ASSLASPRGWYGYT
j_gene: TRBJ1-2; v_gene: TRBV6-2/TRBV6-3; CDR3aa: ASSFRQGGYGYT
j_gene: TRBJ1-4; v_gene: TRBV19; CDR3aa: ASSMGAYNEKLF
j_gene: TRBJ1-2; v_gene: TRBV19; CDR3aa: ASTPDRGNYGYT
j_gene: TRBJ1-1; v_gene: TRBV6-4; CDR3aa: ASRLDRDSTEAF
j_gene: TRBJ1-3; v_gene: TRBV7-8; CDR3aa: ASSQGGNTIY
j_gene: TRBJ1-6; v_gene: TRBV27; CDR3aa: ASSSGELNSPLH
j_gene: TRBJ1-5; v_gene: TRBV5-8; CDR3aa: ASSLEQGSVQPQH